This T cell receptor (beta chain) came from a study of siplizumab effects on memory and regulatory T cells. Germline CDR1 is SGHTA and CDR2 is FQGNSA. The V gene lost 2 bases and the J gene lost 4 bases, with 5 bases spanning the gap. The CDR3 is 12 amino acids. General study points: Proliferating siplizumab-cultured Tregs lacked confirmed suppressive function. Sequences below about 10^-5 frequency were poorly captured. As a result, only a minor fraction of alloreactive clones mapped to unstimulated subsets.

On this clone itself: Its cognate antigen is unknown.

Repertoires were generated with immunoSEQ multiplex PCR, while TCRdb's copy carries only in-frame clones and drops some. The data contain roughly 69,000 clones, around 78% of them seen just once; the ten biggest clones take up 3.5% to 4.5%. In a few donor pairs, unstimulated naive, memory, effector memory and TEMRA subsets were sequenced. The sequencing input was memory CD4+ T cells sorted from blood. This TCR was sampled from a human donor in good health. This chain links TRBV7-2 with TRBJ2-5; D gene unclear. The chain's CDR3 is CASSLIGETQYF. The CDR3 DNA reads as TGTGCCAGCAGCTTAATAGGAGAGACCCAGTACTTC.